Shown below are 13 T cell receptor beta chains from a single sample sequenced in a study of cytomegalovirus exposure and HLA in healthy donors. Vbeta (60) and Jbeta (13) primers were used in the PCR. Measured with immunoSEQ multiplex PCR; TCRdb has only the in-frame clones, and not every one. The data show some 140,000 clones, around 74% seen once. Sequenced input: PBMCs. These receptors all come from a man younger than 30 in good health and CMV-seronegative.

The chain is built from TRBV6-5 and TRBJ2-1; D gene unclear. Trimming left V 4 bases short and J 4 bases short, with 8 bases between. This CDR3 spans 13 amino acids. The V gene's germline CDR1 is MNHEY and CDR2 SVGAGI. CDR3 coding DNA: TGTGCCAGCAGTTTTGACGGGTACAATGAGCAGTTCTTC. Residues: CASSFDGYNEQFF.

In this sample, this clone turned up once. The gene calls are TRBV6-5 and TRBJ2-2, with 8 bases aligning to TRBD1. The J segment lost 4 bases and the V segment lost 0 bases, leaving 4 bases of the junction unmatched. Per germline, CDR1 MNHEY and CDR2 SVGAGI. This CDR3 comprises 16 residues. The CDR3 reads CASSYSGQGPTGELFF. The CDR3 region has the DNA TGTGCCAGCAGTTACTCCGGACAGGGCCCCACCGGGGAGCTGTTTTTT.

The CDR3 nucleotides are TGTGCCAGTAGTATCGTAGGCGGGGGCCTGGAAGAGACCCAGTACTTC. It yields the protein CASSIVGGGLEETQYF. This rearrangement joins TRBV19 to TRBJ2-5; tentatively, D is TRBD2 (7 bases). The V gene's germline CDR1 is LNHDA and CDR2 SQIVND (reference sequence). The CDR3 runs to 16 residues. V lost 3 bases and J 3 bases, leaving 17 bases between the germline ends. The full variable domain, completed using reference TRBV19 and TRBJ2-5, is DGGITQSPKYLFRKEGQNVTLSCEQNLNHDAMYWYRQDPGQGLRLIYYSQIVNDFQKGDIAEGYSVSREKKESFPLTVTSAQKNPTAFYLCASSIVGGGLEETQYFGPGTRLLVL.

The CDR3 coding sequence is TGTGCCTGGACCCTAGGGGGCCTCAATGAGCAGTTCTTC. Translated, it gives CAWTLGGLNEQFF. The chain employs TRBV30 and TRBJ2-1; TRBD1 matches at 7 bases. There are 13 residues in the CDR3. The V segment lost 4 bases and the J segment 6 bases; nucleotides outside the gene matches: 6. Germline CDR1 and CDR2: GTSNPN and SVGIG (reference sequence). Combining the CDR3 with reference TRBV30 and TRBJ2-1 gives the whole variable domain SQTIHQWPATLVQPVGSPLSLECTVEGTSNPNLYWYRQAAGRGLQLLFYSVGIGQISSEVPQNLSASRPQDRQFILSSKKLLLSDSGFYLCAWTLGGLNEQFFGPGTRLTVL.

The chain employs TRBV5-1 and TRBJ1-4; D unclear. Trimming left V 0 bases short and J 4 bases short, with 10 bases between. The CDR3 is 15 amino acids. Germline CDR1 reads SGHRS; CDR2 reads YFSETQ. The CDR3 DNA reads as TGCGCCAGCAGCTTGGCCACAGCCGGTAATGAAAAACTGTTTTTT. It is translated as CASSLATAGNEKLFF. Complete variable domain (other parts from reference TRBV5-1 and TRBJ1-4): KAGVTQTPRYLIKTRGQQVTLSCSPISGHRSVSWYQQTPGQGLQFLFEYFSETQRNKGNFPGRFSGRQFSNSRSEMNVSTLELGDSALYLCASSLATAGNEKLFFGSGTQLSVL.

This chain connects TRBV5-6 to TRBJ2-7, with 7 bases that match TRBD1. CDR1 and CDR2 (germline): SGHDT, YYEEEE. The CDR3 spans 13 residues. The J segment lost 4 bases and the V segment lost 0 bases, leaving 1 base of the junction unmatched. This chain's CDR3 is CASSLGTGYEQYF. The CDR3 region has the DNA TGTGCCAGCAGCTTGGGGACAGGTTACGAGCAGTACTTC. Looking up the rest from reference TRBV5-6 and TRBJ2-7 gives the full variable domain: DAGVTQSPTHLIKTRGQQVTLRCSPKSGHDTVSWYQQALGQGPQFIFQYYEEEERQRGNFPDRFSGHQFPNYSSELNVNALLLGDSALYLCASSLGTGYEQYFGPGTRLTVT.

This clone has just a few counts. The chain is built from TRBV23-1 and TRBJ1-5; no reliable D call. TRBV23-1 is placed among ORFs of uncertain function. This CDR3 has 16 amino acids. V lost 0 bases and J 0 bases, leaving 9 bases between the germline ends. DNA for the CDR3: TGCGCCAGCAGTCAATCCTCTAGTGATAGCAATCAGCCCCAGCATTTT. Amino acids: CASSQSSSDSNQPQHF.

The rearrangement links TRBV10-1 to TRBJ2-7, with D uncertain. Per germline, CDR1 WNHNN and CDR2 SYGVQD (reference sequence). Between the trimmed V and J ends, which lost 5 bases and 4 bases, there was a span of 30 bases. The CDR3 loop spans 19 amino acids. The CDR3 sequence: CASSTTARDFGPYWYEQYF. Here the CDR3 DNA reads TGCGCCAGCAGTACCACGGCACGAGACTTCGGCCCCTATTGGTACGAGCAGTACTTC.

The chain joins TRBV6-5 to TRBJ2-3, with D perhaps matching TRBD2 (6 bases). Germline V gene data show CDR1 as MNHEY and CDR2 as SVGAGI. This CDR3 is built from 14 residues. Trimming cost V 8 bases and J 4 bases, with 16 bases left between them. CDR3 nucleotide sequence: TGTGCCAGCGTTGGGCGAAGGGAGGCAGATACGCAGTATTTT. Protein product: CASVGRREADTQYF.

The CDR3 coding sequence is TGTGCCAGCAGCCTCTCCCCGGGGGATACGCAGTATTTT. Encoded protein: CASSLSPGDTQYF. This chain links TRBV7-9 with TRBJ2-3; tentatively, D is TRBD2 (5 bases). Per the germline V gene, CDR1 is SEHNR and CDR2 is FQNEAQ (reference sequence). CDR3 length equals 13 residues. V lost 5 bases to trimming and J lost 6 bases, with 12 bases between them.

This chain connects TRBV5-4 to TRBJ1-1; possible D gene TRBD1, 5 bases. The germline V and J ends were trimmed by 4 bases and 1 base, with 11 bases remaining between them. Germline values: CDR1 SGHNT, CDR2 YYREEE (reference sequence). There are 14 residues in the CDR3. The DNA for the CDR3 is TGTGCCAGCAGCCCGGGACTTCAGAACACTGAAGCTTTCTTT. It yields the protein CASSPGLQNTEAFF. Drawing the rest from reference TRBV5-4 and TRBJ1-1, the complete variable domain is ETGVTQSPTHLIKTRGQQVTLRCSSQSGHNTVSWYQQALGQGPQFIFQYYREEENGRGNFPPRFSGLQFPNYSSELNVNALELDDSALYLCASSPGLQNTEAFFGQGTRLTVV.

The rearrangement uses TRBV11-2 and TRBJ1-2; D possibly corresponds to TRBD1 (5 bases). The length of the CDR3 is 14 residues. CDR1 is SGHAT and CDR2 is FQNNGV in the germline V gene. The V and J ends lost 6 bases and 0 bases respectively, with 11 bases between them. The CDR3 sequence: CASSRGTPNYGYTF. The CDR3, as DNA: TGTGCCAGCAGTCGCGGGACGCCTAACTATGGCTACACCTTC.

The chain couples TRBV6-6 to TRBJ2-7; D is ambiguous. The CDR3 consists of 13 residues. V was pared by 5 bases and J by 4 bases, with 12 bases between. Per germline, CDR1 MNHNY and CDR2 SVGAGI (reference sequence). The CDR3 protein is CASSPRMSYEQYF. CDR3 coding DNA: TGTGCCAGCAGTCCGCGGATGTCTTACGAGCAGTACTTC.